This T cell receptor (beta chain) comes out of a study of blood T cell repertoires in COVID-19. Whole-study context: COVID-19 samples from acute and convalescent phases originated in the United States, Italy and Spain.

Participants were aged about 18 to 100 years, lived in 20 to 25 US areas, and enrolled virtually. Participants' reported clinical history set cohort assignment. In the original analysis: Quantification of nucleated cells was approximated via reference gene primer amplification. Repertoires were generated with immunoSEQ multiplex PCR, while TCRdb's copy carries only in-frame clones and drops some. V and J calls and clone size are those listed in that table; D and trimming were worked out from the DNA. The repertoire holds more than 200,000 clones, with approximately 86% as singletons. The sequenced sample consisted of PBMCs or T cells enriched from blood (not recorded which). This TCR was sampled from a woman under 40 with acute COVID-19.

In DNA, the CDR3 is TGTGCCAGCAGCCAAGATAGGCTAGCGGTCCCTTTTGGGGAGACCCAGTACTTC. This codes for CASSQDRLAVPFGETQYF. The chain carries TRBV3-1 (or the pseudogene TRBV3-2) and TRBJ2-5; TRBD2 aligns across 7 bases. This CDR3 region has 18 residues. Germline values: CDR1 LGHDT, CDR2 YNNKEL (reference sequence). V dropped 0 bases and J dropped 5; count of bases not matched to a gene: 15.